Sequencing of this T cell receptor beta chain was carried out in a study of blood T cells in healthy people across ages. Study-level points and caveats: Possibly confounding the expanded clonotype changes was the fact that donor CMV status was unknown. Those diversity estimates obtained from one million T cells were thought to be underestimates.

Germline V gene data show CDR1 as MNHEY and CDR2 as SVGAGI. This CDR3 is built from 14 residues. On this clonotype: Antigen unknown. Germline is not matched at one junction end, which may reflect a read error.

Alongside a J-beta primer mix, a sample-barcoded 5' primer served in a second PCR lasting about 7 to 12 cycles. TCRdb recomputed calls from the 5' RACE reads with MiXCR, one row per CDR3 protein. The table lists 1.8 million or so distinct CDR3 sequences, about two fifths of them singletons, with roughly 23% in the top ten. This TCR derives from a human donor in good health. The chain recombines TRBV6-5 with TRBJ2-3; 13 bases line up with TRBD2. The sequencing input was blood. The CDR3 protein is CAGRKGLAGDTQYF. DNA of the CDR3: TGTGCCGGCAGAAAGGGACTAGCGGGGGATACGCAGTATTTT.